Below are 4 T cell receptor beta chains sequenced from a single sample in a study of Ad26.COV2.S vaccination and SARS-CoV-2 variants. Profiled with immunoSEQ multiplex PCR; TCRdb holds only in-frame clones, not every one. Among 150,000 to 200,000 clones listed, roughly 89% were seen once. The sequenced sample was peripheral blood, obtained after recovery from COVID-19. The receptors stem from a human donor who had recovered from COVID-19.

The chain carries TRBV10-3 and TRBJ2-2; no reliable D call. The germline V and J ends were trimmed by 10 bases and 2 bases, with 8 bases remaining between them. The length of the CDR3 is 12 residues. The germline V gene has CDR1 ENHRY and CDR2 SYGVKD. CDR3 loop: CASTYNTGELFF. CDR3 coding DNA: TGTGCCAGCACCTATAACACCGGGGAGCTGTTTTTT.

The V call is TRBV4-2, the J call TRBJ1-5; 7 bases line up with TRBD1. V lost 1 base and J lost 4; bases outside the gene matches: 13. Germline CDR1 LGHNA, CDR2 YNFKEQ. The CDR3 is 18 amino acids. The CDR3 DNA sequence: TGTGCCAGCAGCCAAGTGGGAGCCCCAGGGGGTAGAAATCAGCCCCAGCATTTT. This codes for CASSQVGAPGGRNQPQHF.

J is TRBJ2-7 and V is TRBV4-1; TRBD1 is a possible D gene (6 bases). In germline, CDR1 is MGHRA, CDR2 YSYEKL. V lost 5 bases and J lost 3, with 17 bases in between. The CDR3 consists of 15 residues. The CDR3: CASSGKGVSYYEQYF. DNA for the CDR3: TGCGCCAGCAGCGGGAAGGGGGTGTCCTACTACGAGCAGTACTTC.

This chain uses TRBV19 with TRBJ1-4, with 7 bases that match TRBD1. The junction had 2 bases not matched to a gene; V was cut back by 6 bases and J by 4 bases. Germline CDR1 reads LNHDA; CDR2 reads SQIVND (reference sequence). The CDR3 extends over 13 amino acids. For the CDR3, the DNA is TGTGCCAGTAGCGGGACAGTTAATGAAAAACTGTTTTTT. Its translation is CASSGTVNEKLFF.